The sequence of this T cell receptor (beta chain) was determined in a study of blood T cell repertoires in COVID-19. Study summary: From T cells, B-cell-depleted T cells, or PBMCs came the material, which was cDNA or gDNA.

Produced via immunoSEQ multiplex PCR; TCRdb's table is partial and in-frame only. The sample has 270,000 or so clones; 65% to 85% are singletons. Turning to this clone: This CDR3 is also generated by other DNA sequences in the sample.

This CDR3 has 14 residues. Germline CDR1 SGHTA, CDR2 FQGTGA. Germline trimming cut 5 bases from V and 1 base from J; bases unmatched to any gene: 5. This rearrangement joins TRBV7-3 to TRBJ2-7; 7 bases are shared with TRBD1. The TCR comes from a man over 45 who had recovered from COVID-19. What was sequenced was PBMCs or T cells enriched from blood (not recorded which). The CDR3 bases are TGTGCCAGCAGCCCCTCGACAGGGTCCTACGAGCAGTACTTC. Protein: CASSPSTGSYEQYF. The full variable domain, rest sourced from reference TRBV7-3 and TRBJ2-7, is GAGVSQTPSNKVTEKGKYVELRCDPISGHTALYWYRQSLGQGPEFLIYFQGTGAADDSGLPNDRFFAVRPEGSVSTLKIQRTERGDSAVYLCASSPSTGSYEQYFGPGTRLTVT.